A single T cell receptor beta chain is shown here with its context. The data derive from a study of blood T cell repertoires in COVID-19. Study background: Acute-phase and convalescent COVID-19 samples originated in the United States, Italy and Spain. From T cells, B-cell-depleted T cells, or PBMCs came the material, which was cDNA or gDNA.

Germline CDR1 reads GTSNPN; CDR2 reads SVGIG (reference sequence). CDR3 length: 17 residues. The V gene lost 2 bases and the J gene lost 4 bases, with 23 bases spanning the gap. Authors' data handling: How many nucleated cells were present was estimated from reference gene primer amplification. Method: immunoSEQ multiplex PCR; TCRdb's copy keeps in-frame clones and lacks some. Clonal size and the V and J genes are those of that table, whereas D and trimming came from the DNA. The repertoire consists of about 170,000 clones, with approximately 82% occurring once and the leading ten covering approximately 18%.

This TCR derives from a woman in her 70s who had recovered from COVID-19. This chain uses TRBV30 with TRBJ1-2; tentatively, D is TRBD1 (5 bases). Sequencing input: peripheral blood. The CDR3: CAWSLGGALGGSYGYTF. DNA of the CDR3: TGTGCCTGGAGTCTGGGTGGGGCATTGGGGGGGAGCTATGGCTACACCTTC.